This section outlines one TCR beta chain sequence together with its context. TCRdb keeps only in-frame clones here, not all; method: immunoSEQ multiplex PCR. This table has under 150,000 clones, about 91% appearing once. The data are from a study of T cell responses to AZD1222 COVID-19 vaccine. The source material was peripheral blood, sampled on day 0 of AZD1222 vaccination. The receptor's source is an adult in good health.

The CDR3 DNA reads TGTGCCAGCAGCACCGGGGACAGGTCTAAGGGCTACACCTTC. Amino acids: CASSTGDRSKGYTF. The rearrangement joins TRBV6-5 to TRBJ1-2; TRBD1 aligns across 8 bases. Germline V lookup: CDR1 MNHEY, CDR2 SVGAGI. V lost 6 bases, J lost 8 bases, and 11 bases stayed unmatched. The CDR3 runs 14 residues.